The rows below give T cell receptor beta chains drawn from one sample of a study of T cell responses to AZD1222 COVID-19 vaccine. Clones were sequenced by immunoSEQ multiplex PCR, and TCRdb holds only the in-frame ones, with some missing. The data show about 68,000 clones, 80% to 85% seen once. This material consisted of peripheral blood, taken on day 0 of AZD1222 vaccination. These receptors came from an adult in good health. Each CDR3 is given with its conserved first and last residue. The D gene is left open where the match is weak. Clone size, where shown, is once, few, many, or a class for clones that have expanded.

D gene: TRBD1; J gene: TRBJ2-7; V gene: TRBV7-2; clone size: .; CDR3 DNA: TGTGCCAGCAGCTTACGACAGGGGTTAACCTACGAGCAGTACTTC; CDR3 protein: CASSLRQGLTYEQYF
D gene: .; J gene: TRBJ1-6; V gene: TRBV19; clone size: .; CDR3 DNA: TGTGCCAGTAGTACACAGGGCCCGATTGCGTCCTATAATTCACCCCTCCACTTT; CDR3 protein: CASSTQGPIASYNSPLHF
D gene: .; J gene: TRBJ2-2; V gene: TRBV28; clone size: .; CDR3 DNA: TGTGCCAGCAGTTTAGGAGGTGGGCTTGGGGAGCTGTTTTTT; CDR3 protein: CASSLGGGLGELFF
D gene: .; J gene: TRBJ2-5; V gene: TRBV12-3/TRBV12-4; clone size: .; CDR3 DNA: TGTGCCAGCAGTTTGGCTAGTCGGGAGACCCAGTACTTC; CDR3 protein: CASSLASRETQYF
D gene: TRBD1; J gene: TRBJ2-3; V gene: TRBV7-3; clone size: .; CDR3 DNA: TGTGCCAGCAGCCTGGGACAGTACAGCACAGATACGCAGTATTTT; CDR3 protein: CASSLGQYSTDTQYF
D gene: TRBD2; J gene: TRBJ2-7; V gene: TRBV5-5; clone size: few; CDR3 DNA: TGTGCCAGCAGCTTGGCCGGACTAGACTCCTACGAGCAGTACTTC; CDR3 protein: CASSLAGLDSYEQYF
D gene: .; J gene: TRBJ2-2; V gene: TRBV5-1; clone size: .; CDR3 DNA: TGCGCCAGCAGCTTGGCCGAAGGGGACACCGGGGAGCTGTTTTTT; CDR3 protein: CASSLAEGDTGELFF
D gene: TRBD1; J gene: TRBJ2-7; V gene: TRBV6-6; clone size: .; CDR3 DNA: TGTGCCAGCAGTTACGGGCAGGGGGCGAGTGAGCAGTACTTC; CDR3 protein: CASSYGQGASEQYF
D gene: TRBD1; J gene: TRBJ1-3; V gene: TRBV7-2; clone size: many; CDR3 DNA: TGTGCCAGCACGCGGACAGGTGGGGCGTCGGGGCCCGGAAACACCATATATTTT; CDR3 protein: CASTRTGGASGPGNTIYF
D gene: .; J gene: TRBJ2-7; V gene: TRBV21-1; clone size: .; CDR3 DNA: TGTGCCAGCATTCACGAGCAGTACTTC; CDR3 protein: CASIHEQYF
D gene: .; J gene: TRBJ1-2; V gene: TRBV24-1; clone size: once; CDR3 DNA: TGTGCCACCAGTGATCCGACAGTCTATGGCTACACCTTC; CDR3 protein: CATSDPTVYGYTF
D gene: .; J gene: TRBJ1-4; V gene: TRBV5-1; clone size: few; CDR3 DNA: TGCGCCAGCAGCTTGCCAGGGGCGGAAAAACTGTTTTTT; CDR3 protein: CASSLPGAEKLFF
D gene: .; J gene: TRBJ1-1; V gene: TRBV5-1; clone size: .; CDR3 DNA: TGCGCCAGCAGCTTGGTTGGGCGGGCGGGAATGGAGGGAGCCGGGACTGAAGCTTTCTTT; CDR3 protein: CASSLVGRAGMEGAGTEAFF
D gene: .; J gene: TRBJ1-1; V gene: TRBV27; clone size: .; CDR3 DNA: TGTGCCAGCAGGGGGAACACTGAAGCTTTCTTT; CDR3 protein: CASRGNTEAFF
D gene: TRBD1; J gene: TRBJ2-7; V gene: TRBV6-5; clone size: .; CDR3 DNA: TGTGCCAGCAGTCAGACAGGGTTGGGCGAGCAGTACTTC; CDR3 protein: CASSQTGLGEQYF
D gene: .; J gene: TRBJ2-2; V gene: TRBV2; clone size: .; CDR3 DNA: TGTGCCAGCAGTTCCACCGGGGAGCTGTTTTTT; CDR3 protein: CASSSTGELFF
D gene: .; J gene: TRBJ1-4; V gene: TRBV7-2; clone size: .; CDR3 DNA: TGTGCCAGCAGCTTACGGGTCAACGGGGGGGAAAAACTGTTTTTT; CDR3 protein: CASSLRVNGGEKLFF
D gene: TRBD2; J gene: TRBJ2-2; V gene: TRBV29-1; clone size: .; CDR3 DNA: TGCAGCGTTGACCTAGCGGGGGACCCCACCGGGGAGCTGTTTTTT; CDR3 protein: CSVDLAGDPTGELFF
D gene: .; J gene: TRBJ2-5; V gene: TRBV14; clone size: .; CDR3 DNA: TGTGCCAGCAGCCAAGCGTTCAGGACAGAGACCCAGTACTTC; CDR3 protein: CASSQAFRTETQYF
D gene: .; J gene: TRBJ2-6; V gene: TRBV24-1; clone size: once; CDR3 DNA: TGTGCCACCAGTGGAATACAGAACTCTGGGGCCAACGTCCTGACTTTC; CDR3 protein: CATSGIQNSGANVLTF
D gene: .; J gene: TRBJ1-3; V gene: TRBV10-3; clone size: .; CDR3 DNA: TGTGCCATCAGTGGGACAGCGGGAAACACCATATATTTT; CDR3 protein: CAISGTAGNTIYF
D gene: TRBD1; J gene: TRBJ1-2; V gene: TRBV2; clone size: .; CDR3 DNA: TGTGCCAGCTCGGACGGGACAGGGGGTATCGGTGGCTACACCTTC; CDR3 protein: CASSDGTGGIGGYTF
D gene: .; J gene: TRBJ1-6; V gene: TRBV5-1; clone size: .; CDR3 DNA: TGCGCCAGCAGCTTGGAGAGGGGTCAGGGGATTTCACCCCTCCACTTT; CDR3 protein: CASSLERGQGISPLHF
D gene: .; J gene: TRBJ1-3; V gene: TRBV18; clone size: .; CDR3 DNA: TGTGCCAGCTCACCACCCGGTGGAAACACCATATATTTT; CDR3 protein: CASSPPGGNTIYF
D gene: TRBD1; J gene: TRBJ2-2; V gene: TRBV11-3; clone size: .; CDR3 DNA: TGTGCCAGCAGCTTCGACAGGGGTGCGACCGGGGAGCTGTTTTTT; CDR3 protein: CASSFDRGATGELFF
D gene: .; J gene: TRBJ1-3; V gene: TRBV6-5; clone size: .; CDR3 DNA: TGTGCCACAATGTACAGGGCTGGAAACACCATATATTTT; CDR3 protein: CATMYRAGNTIYF
D gene: .; J gene: TRBJ2-5; V gene: TRBV29-1; clone size: .; CDR3 DNA: TGCAGCGTTACCCGGGACCCGGGAGAGACCCAGTACTTC; CDR3 protein: CSVTRDPGETQYF
D gene: .; J gene: TRBJ1-2; V gene: TRBV6-5; clone size: .; CDR3 DNA: TGTGCCAGCACCGAAGTAAGCGGCTACACCTTC; CDR3 protein: CASTEVSGYTF
D gene: .; J gene: TRBJ2-5; V gene: TRBV2; clone size: .; CDR3 DNA: TGTGCCAGCAGTCTACAGGGACAAGAGACCCAGTACTTC; CDR3 protein: CASSLQGQETQYF
D gene: .; J gene: TRBJ1-5; V gene: TRBV6-5; clone size: .; CDR3 DNA: TGTGCCAGCAGGGGGGGGGTAGGGGGAAATCAGCCCCAGCATTTT; CDR3 protein: CASRGGVGGNQPQHF
D gene: TRBD1; J gene: TRBJ1-3; V gene: TRBV4-1; clone size: .; CDR3 DNA: TGCGCCAGCAGCCCCCGGACAGGGCAAGGAAACACCATATATTTT; CDR3 protein: CASSPRTGQGNTIYF
D gene: TRBD1; J gene: TRBJ1-6; V gene: TRBV19; clone size: .; CDR3 DNA: TGTGCCAGTAGTGCGACAGGGGGTAATTCACCCCTCCACTTT; CDR3 protein: CASSATGGNSPLHF
D gene: TRBD1; J gene: TRBJ1-2; V gene: TRBV5-6; clone size: once; CDR3 DNA: TGTGCCAGCAGCTCTACGGACAGGGTTGACTATGGCTACACCTTC; CDR3 protein: CASSSTDRVDYGYTF
D gene: TRBD1; J gene: TRBJ2-1; V gene: TRBV30; clone size: .; CDR3 DNA: TGTGCCTGGAGTCCCGGACAGGGATGGACTAATGAGCAGTTCTTC; CDR3 protein: CAWSPGQGWTNEQFF
D gene: .; J gene: TRBJ2-7; V gene: TRBV5-1; clone size: .; CDR3 DNA: TGCGCCAGCAGCTTCGGGGGGCAATTCTTCGAGCAGTACTTC; CDR3 protein: CASSFGGQFFEQYF
D gene: .; J gene: TRBJ2-1; V gene: TRBV5-1; clone size: .; CDR3 DNA: TGCGCCAGCAGCTTGGAAGTACAGAGGAATGAGCAGTTCTTC; CDR3 protein: CASSLEVQRNEQFF
D gene: .; J gene: TRBJ1-1; V gene: TRBV12-3/TRBV12-4; clone size: .; CDR3 DNA: TGTGCCACGGCCCCGCAGAACACTGAAGCTTTCTTT; CDR3 protein: CATAPQNTEAFF
D gene: TRBD1; J gene: TRBJ2-5; V gene: TRBV19; clone size: .; CDR3 DNA: TGTGCCAGTAGCCTACAGGGGGCTCTGGAGACCCAGTACTTC; CDR3 protein: CASSLQGALETQYF
D gene: .; J gene: TRBJ1-2; V gene: TRBV4-1; clone size: .; CDR3 DNA: TGCGCCAGCAGCCAACCTATCCAGACCCGGGGCGTTAGTGGCTACACCTTC; CDR3 protein: CASSQPIQTRGVSGYTF
D gene: .; J gene: TRBJ1-4; V gene: TRBV29-1; clone size: once; CDR3 DNA: TGCAGCGTCTCGACGGGGACTAATGAAAAACTGTTTTTT; CDR3 protein: CSVSTGTNEKLFF
D gene: .; J gene: TRBJ1-6; V gene: TRBV6-5; clone size: .; CDR3 DNA: TGTGCCAGCAGGGTGCAAAGGGATTCACCCCTCCACTTT; CDR3 protein: CASRVQRDSPLHF
D gene: TRBD1; J gene: TRBJ1-6; V gene: TRBV28; clone size: .; CDR3 DNA: TGTGCCAGCAACCAGGGGGCGTTATCATCCTATAATTCACCCCTCCACTTT; CDR3 protein: CASNQGALSSYNSPLHF
D gene: .; J gene: TRBJ1-1; V gene: TRBV18; clone size: .; CDR3 DNA: TGTGCCAGCTCACGCGACCGGATATACGGGGCCGGGATGAACACTGAAGCTTTCTTT; CDR3 protein: CASSRDRIYGAGMNTEAFF
D gene: .; J gene: TRBJ1-5; V gene: TRBV12-3/TRBV12-4; clone size: .; CDR3 DNA: TGTGCCAGCAGTTTCAGGGGCAATCAGCCCCAGCATTTT; CDR3 protein: CASSFRGNQPQHF
D gene: TRBD1; J gene: TRBJ2-7; V gene: TRBV11-2; clone size: .; CDR3 DNA: TGTGCCAGCAGCTTGTTTGGGACAGCTTTAGTCGAGCAGTACTTC; CDR3 protein: CASSLFGTALVEQYF
D gene: TRBD1; J gene: TRBJ2-2; V gene: TRBV19; clone size: .; CDR3 DNA: TGTGCCAGTAGTTGGACAGGGGTGAACACCGGGGAGCTGTTTTTT; CDR3 protein: CASSWTGVNTGELFF
D gene: TRBD2; J gene: TRBJ2-2; V gene: TRBV5-1; clone size: .; CDR3 DNA: TGCGCCAGCAGCTCTGGACTAGCGCTAACCGGGGAGCTGTTTTTT; CDR3 protein: CASSSGLALTGELFF
D gene: TRBD1; J gene: TRBJ2-7; V gene: TRBV6-5; clone size: .; CDR3 DNA: TGTGCCACCGGGACAGGGTCCTACGAGCAGTACTTC; CDR3 protein: CATGTGSYEQYF
D gene: TRBD1; J gene: TRBJ1-3; V gene: TRBV9; clone size: .; CDR3 DNA: TGTGCCAGCAGCCCTACACATATTACAGGGGTCATATCTGGAAACACCATATATTTT; CDR3 protein: CASSPTHITGVISGNTIYF
D gene: TRBD2; J gene: TRBJ2-1; V gene: TRBV2; clone size: .; CDR3 DNA: TGTGCCAGCAGTAAAATAGCGGGGCGAACCTACAATGAGCAGTTCTTC; CDR3 protein: CASSKIAGRTYNEQFF